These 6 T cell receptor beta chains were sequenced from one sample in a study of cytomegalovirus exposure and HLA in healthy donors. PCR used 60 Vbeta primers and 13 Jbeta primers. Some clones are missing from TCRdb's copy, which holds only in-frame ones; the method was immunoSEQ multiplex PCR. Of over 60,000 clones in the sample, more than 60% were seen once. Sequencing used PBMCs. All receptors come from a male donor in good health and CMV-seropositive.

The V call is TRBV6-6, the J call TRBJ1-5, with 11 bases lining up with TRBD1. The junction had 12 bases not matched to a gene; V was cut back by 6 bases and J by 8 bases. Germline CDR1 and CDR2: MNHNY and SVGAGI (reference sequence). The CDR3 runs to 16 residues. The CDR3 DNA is TGTGCCAGCAGAGGGACGGGACAGGGGGTTTGGGAGCCCCAGCATTTT. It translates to CASRGTGQGVWEPQHF.

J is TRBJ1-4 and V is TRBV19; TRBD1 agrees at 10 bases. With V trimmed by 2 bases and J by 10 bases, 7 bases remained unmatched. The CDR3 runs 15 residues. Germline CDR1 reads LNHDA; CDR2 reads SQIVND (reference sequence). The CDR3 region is CASSIPTGGGGKLFF. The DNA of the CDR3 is TGTGCCAGTAGTATACCGACAGGGGGCGGAGGAAAACTGTTTTTT.

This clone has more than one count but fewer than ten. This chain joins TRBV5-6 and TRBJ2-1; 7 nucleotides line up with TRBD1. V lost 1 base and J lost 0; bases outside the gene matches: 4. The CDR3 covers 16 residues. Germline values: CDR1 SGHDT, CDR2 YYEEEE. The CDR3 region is CASSLFDRASYNEQFF. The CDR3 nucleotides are TGTGCCAGCAGCTTGTTCGACAGGGCCTCCTACAATGAGCAGTTCTTC.

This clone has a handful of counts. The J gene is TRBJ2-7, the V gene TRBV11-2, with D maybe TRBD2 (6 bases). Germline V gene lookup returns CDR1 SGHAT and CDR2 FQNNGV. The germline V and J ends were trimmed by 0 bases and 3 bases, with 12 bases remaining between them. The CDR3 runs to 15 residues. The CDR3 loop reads CASSLDRLSGYEQYF. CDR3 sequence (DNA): TGTGCCAGCAGCTTAGATCGGCTTAGCGGCTACGAGCAGTACTTC.

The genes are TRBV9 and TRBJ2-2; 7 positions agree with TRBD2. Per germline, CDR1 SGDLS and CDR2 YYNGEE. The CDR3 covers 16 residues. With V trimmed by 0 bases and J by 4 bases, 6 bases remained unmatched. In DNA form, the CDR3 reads TGTGCCAGCAGCGTAGAGGGCGGGAGCAGCACCGGGGAGCTGTTTTTT. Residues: CASSVEGGSSTGELFF.

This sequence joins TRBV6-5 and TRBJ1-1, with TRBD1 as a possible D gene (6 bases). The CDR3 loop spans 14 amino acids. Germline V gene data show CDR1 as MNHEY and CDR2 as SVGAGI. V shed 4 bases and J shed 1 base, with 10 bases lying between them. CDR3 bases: TGTGCCAGCAGTTCCAGGGGCAGGAACACTGAAGCTTTCTTT. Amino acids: CASSSRGRNTEAFF.